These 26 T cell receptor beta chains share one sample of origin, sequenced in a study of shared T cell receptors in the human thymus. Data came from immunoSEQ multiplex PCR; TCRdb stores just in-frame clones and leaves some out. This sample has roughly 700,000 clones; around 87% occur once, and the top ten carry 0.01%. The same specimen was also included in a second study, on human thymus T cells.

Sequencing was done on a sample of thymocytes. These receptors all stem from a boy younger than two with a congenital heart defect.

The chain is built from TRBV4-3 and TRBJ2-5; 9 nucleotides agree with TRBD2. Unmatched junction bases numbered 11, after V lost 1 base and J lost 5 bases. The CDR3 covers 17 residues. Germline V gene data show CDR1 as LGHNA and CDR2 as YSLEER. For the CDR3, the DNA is TGCGCCAGCAGCCAAGGGCTAGCGGGAAAAGATGCGGAGACCCAGTACTTC. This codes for CASSQGLAGKDAETQYF.

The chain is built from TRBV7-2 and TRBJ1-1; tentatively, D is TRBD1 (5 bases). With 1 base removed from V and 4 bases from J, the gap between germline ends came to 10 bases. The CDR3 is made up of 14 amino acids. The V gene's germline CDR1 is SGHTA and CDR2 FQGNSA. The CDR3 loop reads CASSLVWTSTEAFF. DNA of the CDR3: TGTGCCAGCAGCTTAGTTTGGACAAGCACTGAAGCTTTCTTT.

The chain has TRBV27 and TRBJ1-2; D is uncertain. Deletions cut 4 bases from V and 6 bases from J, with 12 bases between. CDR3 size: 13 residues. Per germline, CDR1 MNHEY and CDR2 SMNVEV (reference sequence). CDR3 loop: CASSSPYRDGYTF. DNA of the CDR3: TGTGCCAGCAGTTCGCCCTACAGAGATGGCTACACCTTC.

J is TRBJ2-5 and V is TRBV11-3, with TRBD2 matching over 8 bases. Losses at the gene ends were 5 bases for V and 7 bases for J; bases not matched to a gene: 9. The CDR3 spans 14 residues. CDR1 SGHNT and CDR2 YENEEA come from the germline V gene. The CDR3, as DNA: TGTGCCAGCAGCCAGGCCGGGAGGGGGACGACCCAGTACTTC. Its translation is CASSQAGRGTTQYF.

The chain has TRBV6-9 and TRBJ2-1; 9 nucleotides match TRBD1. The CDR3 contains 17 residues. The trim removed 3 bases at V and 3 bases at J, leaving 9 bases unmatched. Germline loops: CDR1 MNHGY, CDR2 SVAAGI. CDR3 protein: CASSYYYPGQGYNEQFF. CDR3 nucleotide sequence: TGTGCCAGCAGTTACTATTACCCGGGACAGGGCTACAATGAGCAGTTCTTC.

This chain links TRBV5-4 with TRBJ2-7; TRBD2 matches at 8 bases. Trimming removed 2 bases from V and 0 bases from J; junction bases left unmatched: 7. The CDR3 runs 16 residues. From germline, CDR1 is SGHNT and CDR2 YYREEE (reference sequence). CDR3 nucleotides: TGTGCCAGCAGCTTTACACTAGCGGCTAGCTCCTACGAGCAGTACTTC. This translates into CASSFTLAASSYEQYF.

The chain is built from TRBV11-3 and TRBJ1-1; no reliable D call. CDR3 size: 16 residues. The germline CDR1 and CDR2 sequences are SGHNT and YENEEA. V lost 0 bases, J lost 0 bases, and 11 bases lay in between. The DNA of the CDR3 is TGTGCCAGCAGCTTAGAATATAACGGAGTGAACACTGAAGCTTTCTTT. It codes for CASSLEYNGVNTEAFF.

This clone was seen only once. The CDR3 sequence is CASSQDSTSGGTTDTQYF. DNA for the CDR3: TGCGCCAGCAGCCAAGATTCGACTAGCGGGGGTACCACAGATACGCAGTATTTT. The chain carries TRBV4-1 and TRBJ2-3; 12 bases are shared with TRBD2. V was pared by 0 bases and J by 2 bases, with 6 bases of the junction left unmatched. CDR1 is MGHRA and CDR2 is YSYEKL in the germline V gene. The CDR3 is 18 residues long.

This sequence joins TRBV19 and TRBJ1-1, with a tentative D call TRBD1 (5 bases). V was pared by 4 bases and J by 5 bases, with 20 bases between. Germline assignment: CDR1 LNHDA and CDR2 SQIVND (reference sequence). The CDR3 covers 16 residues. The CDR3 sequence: CASSTPPEGRRTEAFF. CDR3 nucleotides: TGTGCCAGTAGTACACCTCCGGAGGGGAGAAGGACTGAAGCTTTCTTT.

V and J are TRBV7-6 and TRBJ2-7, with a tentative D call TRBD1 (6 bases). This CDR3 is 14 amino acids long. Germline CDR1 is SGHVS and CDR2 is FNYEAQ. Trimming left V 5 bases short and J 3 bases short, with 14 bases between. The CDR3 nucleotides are TGTGCCAGCAGCCGCCGACAGGTGTTCTACGAGCAGTACTTC. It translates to CASSRRQVFYEQYF.

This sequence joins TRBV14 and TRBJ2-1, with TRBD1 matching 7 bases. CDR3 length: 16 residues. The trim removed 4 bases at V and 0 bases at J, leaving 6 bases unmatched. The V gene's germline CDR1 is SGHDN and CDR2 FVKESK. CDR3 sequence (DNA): TGTGCCAGCAGCCCACAGGGGCCGAGCTCCTACAATGAGCAGTTCTTC. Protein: CASSPQGPSSYNEQFF.

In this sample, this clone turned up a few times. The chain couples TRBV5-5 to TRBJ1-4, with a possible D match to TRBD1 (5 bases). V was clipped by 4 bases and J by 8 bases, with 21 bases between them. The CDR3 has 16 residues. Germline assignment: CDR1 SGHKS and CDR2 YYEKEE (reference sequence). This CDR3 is CASSHWLWQGGEKLFF. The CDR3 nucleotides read TGTGCCAGCAGCCATTGGCTGTGGCAGGGTGGAGAAAAACTGTTTTTT.

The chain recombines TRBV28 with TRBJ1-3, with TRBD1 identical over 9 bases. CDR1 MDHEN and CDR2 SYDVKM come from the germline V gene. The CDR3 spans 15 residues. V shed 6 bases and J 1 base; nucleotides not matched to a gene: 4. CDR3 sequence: CASSYRGLSGNTIYF. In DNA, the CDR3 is TGTGCCAGCAGCTACAGGGGGCTGTCTGGAAACACCATATATTTT.

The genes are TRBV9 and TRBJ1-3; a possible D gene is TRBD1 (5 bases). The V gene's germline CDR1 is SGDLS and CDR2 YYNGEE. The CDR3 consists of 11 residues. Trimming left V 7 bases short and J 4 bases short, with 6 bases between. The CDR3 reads CASGAGNTIYF. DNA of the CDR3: TGTGCCAGCGGGGCAGGAAACACCATATATTTT.

CDR3 DNA sequence: TGTGCCAGCCGGGGGACTAGCGTTGGTTCAGATACGCAGTATTTT. Its translation is CASRGTSVGSDTQYF. The chain has TRBV9 and TRBJ2-3; 10 bases are a match to TRBD2. The V gene end was trimmed by 7 bases and the J gene end by 4 bases; junction bases not matched to a gene: 9. The germline V gene has CDR1 SGDLS and CDR2 YYNGEE. There are 15 residues in the CDR3. The full variable domain, its missing parts supplied by reference TRBV9 and TRBJ2-3, is DSGVTQTPKHLITATGQRVTLRCSPRSGDLSVYWYQQSLDQGLQFLIQYYNGEERAKGNILERFSAQQFPDLHSELNLSSLELGDSALYFCASRGTSVGSDTQYFGPGTRLTVL.

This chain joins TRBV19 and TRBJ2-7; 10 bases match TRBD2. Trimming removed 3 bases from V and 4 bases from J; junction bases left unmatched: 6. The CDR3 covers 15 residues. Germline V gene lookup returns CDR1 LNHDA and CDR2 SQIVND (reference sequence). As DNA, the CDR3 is TGTGCCAGTAGTATCCTTAGCGGGAGGACTTACGAGCAGTACTTC. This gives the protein CASSILSGRTYEQYF.

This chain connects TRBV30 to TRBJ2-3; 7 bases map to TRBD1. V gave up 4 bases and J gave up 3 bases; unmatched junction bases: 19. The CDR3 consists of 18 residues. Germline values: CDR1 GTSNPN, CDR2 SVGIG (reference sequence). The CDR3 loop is CAWTSRFGNRGRTDTQYF. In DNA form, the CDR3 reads TGTGCCTGGACCTCACGTTTCGGGAACAGGGGAAGAACAGATACGCAGTATTTT.

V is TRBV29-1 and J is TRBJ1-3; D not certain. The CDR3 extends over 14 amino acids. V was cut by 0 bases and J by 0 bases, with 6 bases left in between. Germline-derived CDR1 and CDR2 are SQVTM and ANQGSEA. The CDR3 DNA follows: TGCAGCGTTGAAGAGTTAAACTCTGGAAACACCATATATTTT. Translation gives CSVEELNSGNTIYF.

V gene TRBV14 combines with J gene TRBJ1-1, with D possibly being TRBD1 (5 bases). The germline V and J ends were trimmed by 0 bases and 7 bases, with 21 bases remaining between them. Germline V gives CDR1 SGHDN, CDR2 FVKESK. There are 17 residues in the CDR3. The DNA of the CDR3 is TGTGCCAGCAGCCAAGATAGTGAGACAGAAAGCCTTGGTGAAGCTTTCTTT. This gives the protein CASSQDSETESLGEAFF.

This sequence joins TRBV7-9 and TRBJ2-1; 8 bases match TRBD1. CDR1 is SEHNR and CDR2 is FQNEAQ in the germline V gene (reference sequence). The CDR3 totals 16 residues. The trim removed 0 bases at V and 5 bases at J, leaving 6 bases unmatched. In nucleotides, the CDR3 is TGTGCCAGCAGCTTAGCTAGGACAGGGACCGACAATGAGCAGTTCTTC. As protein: CASSLARTGTDNEQFF.

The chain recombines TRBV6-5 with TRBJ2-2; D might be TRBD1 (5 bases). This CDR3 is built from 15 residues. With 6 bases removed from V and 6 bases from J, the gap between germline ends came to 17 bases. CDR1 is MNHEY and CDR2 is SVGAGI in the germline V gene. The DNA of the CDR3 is TGTGCCAGCAGCCAGGGCTCTCCCGTCCCCGGGGAGCTGTTTTTT. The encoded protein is CASSQGSPVPGELFF.

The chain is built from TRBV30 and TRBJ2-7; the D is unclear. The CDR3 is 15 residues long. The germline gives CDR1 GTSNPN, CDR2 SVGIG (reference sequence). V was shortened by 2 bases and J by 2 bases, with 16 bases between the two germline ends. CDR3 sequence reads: CAWSQGSLATYEQYF. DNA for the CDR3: TGTGCCTGGAGTCAAGGATCATTAGCTACCTACGAGCAGTACTTC.

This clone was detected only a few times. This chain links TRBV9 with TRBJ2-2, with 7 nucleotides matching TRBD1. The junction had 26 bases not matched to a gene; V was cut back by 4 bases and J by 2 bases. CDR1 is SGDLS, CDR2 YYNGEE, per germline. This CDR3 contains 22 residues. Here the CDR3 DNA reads TGTGCCAGCAGCACGCCCTACGGGGTGTTGACTGCGCAGGGGGTAAACACCGGGGAGCTGTTTTTT. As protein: CASSTPYGVLTAQGVNTGELFF.

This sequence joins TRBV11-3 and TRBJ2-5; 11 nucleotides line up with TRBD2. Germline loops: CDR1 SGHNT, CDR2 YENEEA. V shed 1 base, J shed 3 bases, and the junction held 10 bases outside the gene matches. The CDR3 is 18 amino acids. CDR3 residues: CASSLVAGLGLAEETQYF. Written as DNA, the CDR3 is TGTGCCAGCAGCTTAGTTGCAGGGTTGGGACTAGCGGAAGAGACCCAGTACTTC. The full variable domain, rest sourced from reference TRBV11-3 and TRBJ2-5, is EAGVVQSPRYKIIEKKQPVAFWCNPISGHNTLYWYLQNLGQGPELLIRYENEEAVDDSQLPKDRFSAERLKGVDSTLKIQPAELGDSAVYLCASSLVAGLGLAEETQYFGPGTRLLVL.

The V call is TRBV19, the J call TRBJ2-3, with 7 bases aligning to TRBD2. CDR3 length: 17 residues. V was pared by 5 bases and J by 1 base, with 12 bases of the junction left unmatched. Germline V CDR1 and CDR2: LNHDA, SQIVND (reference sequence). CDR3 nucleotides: TGTGCCAGTAGTGCATATTCGCTAGCGGCATGCACAGATACGCAGTATTTT. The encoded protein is CASSAYSLAACTDTQYF.

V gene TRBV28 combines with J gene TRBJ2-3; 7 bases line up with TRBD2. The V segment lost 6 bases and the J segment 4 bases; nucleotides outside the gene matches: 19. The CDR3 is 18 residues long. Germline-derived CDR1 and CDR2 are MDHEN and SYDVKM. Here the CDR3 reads CASSCPPKRDWASDTQYF. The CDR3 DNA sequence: TGTGCCAGCAGCTGTCCTCCTAAGCGGGACTGGGCATCAGATACGCAGTATTTT.